The 28 T cell receptor beta chains below all came from one sample that was sequenced in a study of T-cell reconstitution after alpha-beta-depleted transplantation in children. The TCRbeta library incorporated unique molecular identifiers. TCRdb itself ran the PCR reads through MiXCR, one entry per CDR3 protein. The data hold nearly 350,000 distinct CDR3 sequences, with 15% to 20% observed a single time. The source material was PBMCs, mostly from graft donor cells, sampled 360 days after TCRalphabeta/CD19-depleted stem cell transplant. Receptors originate from a male patient aged 2 to 10 who had a stem cell transplant for acute lymphoblastic leukemia, so the T cells may come from the graft donor.

This clonotype was detected ten times or more. CDR3 nucleotides: TGCGCCAGCAGCTTGGTGGTGGGGACCGGGGAGCTGTTTTTT. Translating gives CASSLVVGTGELFF. The chain is built from TRBV5-1 and TRBJ2-2; D not certain. The CDR3 extends over 14 amino acids. V was pared by 0 bases and J by 5 bases, with 8 bases between. Germline V CDR1 and CDR2: SGHRS, YFSETQ.

V is TRBV5-4 and J is TRBJ2-5; TRBD2 aligns across 8 bases. Trimming removed 4 bases from V and 5 bases from J; junction bases left unmatched: 10. Germline V lookup: CDR1 SGHNT, CDR2 YYREEE (reference sequence). This CDR3 has 15 amino acids. CDR3 sequence: CASSIRAGEGETQYF. The CDR3 DNA is TGTGCCAGCAGCATACGAGCGGGAGAGGGGGAGACCCAGTACTTC.

This clonotype was seen more than once but under ten times. This chain uses TRBV12-3 or TRBV12-4 with TRBJ2-1, with D unclear. V lost 5 bases, J lost 10 bases, and 12 bases lay in between. The length of the CDR3 is 12 residues. CDR3: CASSRPRWEQFF. The CDR3 DNA reads TGTGCCAGCAGTCGACCTCGGTGGGAGCAGTTCTTC.

This clonotype was recorded a few times. The V and J genes are TRBV12-3 or TRBV12-4 and TRBJ2-1; D gene ambiguous. V gave up 2 bases and J gave up 5 bases, with 16 bases separating them. This CDR3 is built from 16 residues. The CDR3 protein is CASSLWVSQPNNEQFF. In nucleotides, the CDR3 is TGTGCCAGCAGTTTATGGGTTTCCCAACCAAACAATGAGCAGTTCTTC.

The V call is TRBV4-2, the J call TRBJ2-5; D is uncertain. This CDR3 comprises 15 residues. In germline, CDR1 is LGHNA, CDR2 YNFKEQ. V lost 0 bases to trimming and J lost 3 bases, with 11 bases between them. DNA of the CDR3: TGTGCCAGCAGCCAAGATTCCGAATTCGAAGAGACCCAGTACTTC. As protein: CASSQDSEFEETQYF.

This clonotype was seen at least ten times. The V gene is TRBV2, the J gene TRBJ1-1; D gene ambiguous. The V gene's germline CDR1 is SNHLY and CDR2 FYNNEI. The CDR3 totals 13 residues. V lost 6 bases, J lost 1 base, and 9 bases lay in between. In DNA form, the CDR3 reads TGTGCCAGCAGACCCGGGCGGAACACTGAAGCTTTCTTT. This translates into CASRPGRNTEAFF.

This clonotype was seen many times. This rearrangement joins TRBV4-3 to TRBJ2-1; D is possibly TRBD2 (6 bases). Germline V gene lookup returns CDR1 LGHNA and CDR2 YSLEER. With 0 bases removed from V and 3 bases from J, the gap between germline ends came to 9 bases. The CDR3 has 15 residues. For the CDR3, the DNA is TGCGCCAGCAGCCAAGATGGAGGGGTCTACAATGAGCAGTTCTTC. Its translation: CASSQDGGVYNEQFF.

This clonotype was detected only a few times. The chain uses TRBV12-3 or TRBV12-4 and TRBJ2-5; 8 nucleotides line up with TRBD2. J lost 2 bases, V lost 2 bases, and 7 bases had no gene match. CDR3 length: 16 amino acids. The CDR3 DNA reads as TGTGCCAGCAGTTTACAGCGGGAGATTGGACAAGAGACCCAGTACTTC. This encodes CASSLQREIGQETQYF.

V and J are TRBV27 and TRBJ1-1; D is uncertain. The ends were cut back, 8 bases at V and 4 bases at J, with 8 bases in the middle. The germline CDR1 and CDR2 sequences are MNHEY and SMNVEV (reference sequence). CDR3 length: 11 residues. The CDR3 loop is CASGSFTEAFF. CDR3 coding DNA: TGTGCCAGCGGGTCTTTCACTGAAGCTTTCTTT.

This clonotype was seen a handful of times. The rearrangement joins TRBV29-1 to TRBJ2-7; TRBD2 might be the D (7 bases). Germline-derived CDR1 and CDR2 are SQVTM and ANQGSEA. The CDR3 sequence is 15 residues long. V gave up 3 bases and J gave up 2 bases, with 17 bases separating them. The CDR3 sequence is CSVDGGGGSPYEQYF. In DNA, the CDR3 is TGCAGCGTTGATGGGGGGGGCGGGAGCCCCTACGAGCAGTACTTC.

The chain combines TRBV7-6 with TRBJ2-1, with D possibly being TRBD1 or TRBD2 (5 bases each). Germline CDR1 SGHVS, CDR2 FNYEAQ. Trimming took off 5 bases at V and 4 bases at J, with 18 bases between the two ends. The CDR3 has 16 residues. CDR3 amino acids: CASSNTPGPKYNEQFF. The CDR3 nucleotides are TGTGCCAGCAGCAATACTCCGGGACCGAAATACAATGAGCAGTTCTTC. The full variable domain, in which reference TRBV7-6 and TRBJ2-1 provide the parts outside the CDR3, is GAGVSQSPRYKVTKRGQDVALRCDPISGHVSLYWYRQALGQGPEFLTYFNYEAQQDKSGLPNDRFSAERPEGSISTLTIQRTEQRDSAMYRCASSNTPGPKYNEQFFGPGTRLTVL.

The chain employs TRBV4-3 and TRBJ1-3; D gene unclear. The V end was cut by 0 bases, the J end by 2 bases, with 5 bases between. The CDR3 extends over 14 amino acids. Germline values: CDR1 LGHNA, CDR2 YSLEER. The CDR3 nucleotides are TGCGCCAGCAGCCAAGACAGCGCTGGAAACACCATATATTTT. It specifies CASSQDSAGNTIYF.

This clonotype was detected only a few times. The V call is TRBV27, the J call TRBJ2-5; no reliable D call. Germline CDR1 and CDR2: MNHEY and SMNVEV (reference sequence). This CDR3 is 14 amino acids long. Trimming pared 4 bases from V and 7 bases from J, leaving 16 bases between. This CDR3 reads CASSYIYGLGTQYF. Here the CDR3 DNA reads TGTGCCAGCAGTTATATTTACGGTCTAGGGACCCAGTACTTC.

The J gene is TRBJ2-7, the V gene TRBV29-1, with TRBD1 as a possible D gene (5 bases). V lost 2 bases, J lost 4 bases, and 21 bases lay in between. Germline assignment: CDR1 SQVTM and CDR2 ANQGSEA. The CDR3 is 16 residues long. The CDR3 nucleotides read TGCAGCGTTGAAATCCCGACAGCCTCCCTAACTTACGAGCAGTACTTC. Translating it yields CSVEIPTASLTYEQYF.

This clonotype has more than one count but fewer than ten. The chain joins TRBV12-3 or TRBV12-4 to TRBJ2-5; possibly TRBD1 for D (5 bases). Trimming cost V 5 bases and J 1 base, with 17 bases left between them. The CDR3 extends over 16 amino acids. The CDR3 loop reads CASSLGSLGVQETQYF. The CDR3 DNA reads TGTGCCAGCAGTCTTGGCTCCCTAGGGGTCCAAGAGACCCAGTACTTC.

This clonotype was observed a handful of times. This chain links TRBV11-1 with TRBJ1-1; 8 bases match TRBD1. The CDR3 runs 18 residues. Germline V CDR1 and CDR2: SGHAT, FQDESV (reference sequence). The V segment lost 5 bases and the J segment 5 bases; nucleotides outside the gene matches: 19. In nucleotides, the CDR3 is TGTGCCAGCAGCAGGGGACTTCCGGGACAGGTCACAGGGACTGAAGCTTTCTTT. It yields the protein CASSRGLPGQVTGTEAFF.

The V gene is TRBV28, the J gene TRBJ1-5; the D is unclear. The CDR3 has 13 residues. V was cut by 4 bases and J by 4 bases, with 8 bases left in between. Germline CDR1 reads MDHEN; CDR2 reads SYDVKM. The CDR3 DNA reads TGTGCCAGCAGTTCGTGGGGTAATCAGCCCCAGCATTTT. This sequence encodes CASSSWGNQPQHF.

Many counts were recorded for this clonotype. The V call is TRBV28, the J call TRBJ2-7; 7 bases fit TRBD2. CDR1 and CDR2 from the germline V gene are MDHEN and SYDVKM. J gave up 4 bases and V 6 bases, and 12 bases lay outside the gene matches. This CDR3 is built from 15 residues. In nucleotides, the CDR3 is TGTGCCAGCAGGAACAACCGGGACTACGGTTACGAGCAGTACTTC. Residues: CASRNNRDYGYEQYF.

The gene calls are TRBV7-9 and TRBJ2-7, with TRBD2 matching over 8 bases. The V segment lost 9 bases and the J segment 1 base; nucleotides outside the gene matches: 5. Germline assignment: CDR1 SEHNR and CDR2 FQNEAQ (reference sequence). The CDR3 length is 13 residues. The CDR3 DNA reads TGTGCCAGTAGCGGGGTGGTGTCCTACGAGCAGTACTTC. Translating gives CASSGVVSYEQYF.

The gene calls are TRBV4-3 and TRBJ2-3; 7 positions match TRBD1. Trimming at V came to 1 base and at J to 5 bases, leaving 3 bases not matched to a gene. The CDR3 runs 14 residues. The germline CDR1 and CDR2 sequences are LGHNA and YSLEER. The DNA for the CDR3 is TGCGCCAGCAGCCAAGCGAGGGGGCTAGATACGCAGTATTTT. It translates to CASSQARGLDTQYF.

This clonotype has a handful of counts. The chain uses TRBV29-1 and TRBJ2-1; no clear D. The CDR3 runs 10 residues. Trimming cost V 7 bases and J 5 bases, with 6 bases left between them. Germline-derived CDR1 and CDR2 are SQVTM and ANQGSEA. CDR3 sequence reads: CSGADNEQFF. The CDR3 nucleotides are TGCAGCGGGGCAGACAATGAGCAGTTCTTC.

V usage is TRBV6-2 or TRBV6-3 and J usage is TRBJ1-4, with a weak D call TRBD1 (6 bases). Deletions cut 4 bases from V and 7 bases from J, with 19 bases between. The CDR3 runs 16 residues. The germline gives CDR1 MNHEY, CDR2 SVGEGT. CDR3 nucleotide sequence: TGTGCCAGCAGTTCCGGGACGACCATCAGGGGTGAAAAACTGTTTTTT. Protein sequence: CASSSGTTIRGEKLFF.

This clonotype was detected a few times. The chain uses TRBV6-5 and TRBJ1-1; D possibly corresponds to TRBD1 (5 bases). Between the trimmed V and J ends, which lost 2 bases and 1 base, there was a span of 5 bases. This CDR3 is 13 amino acids long. CDR1 and CDR2 (germline): MNHEY, SVGAGI. The CDR3 spells CASSYQGNTEAFF. The CDR3 DNA reads TGTGCCAGCAGTTACCAGGGGAACACTGAAGCTTTCTTT.

The table lists this clonotype with a few counts. The gene calls are TRBV12-3 or TRBV12-4 and TRBJ2-4, with 8 nucleotides matching TRBD2. The V and J ends lost 6 bases and 4 bases, in that order; junction bases with no gene match: 8. The CDR3 is 15 amino acids. The CDR3: CASSTLLAGKNIQYF. CDR3 sequence (DNA): TGTGCCAGCAGCACCCTTCTAGCGGGTAAAAACATTCAGTACTTC.

This clonotype was seen at least ten times. The chain combines TRBV4-2 with TRBJ2-1; tentatively, D is TRBD1 or TRBD2 (5 bases each). The V gene lost 3 bases and the J gene lost 0 bases, with 9 bases spanning the gap. The CDR3 loop spans 15 amino acids. The germline V gene encodes CDR1 LGHNA and CDR2 YNFKEQ. DNA for the CDR3: TGTGCCAGCAGCCAGGGGGTTAGCTCCTACAATGAGCAGTTCTTC. As protein: CASSQGVSSYNEQFF.

For the CDR3, the DNA is TGTGCCACCAGCAGAGAAGCCGGGAGGGCCTACGAGCAGTACTTC. It specifies CATSREAGRAYEQYF. The chain joins TRBV15 to TRBJ2-7; 8 bases line up with TRBD2. Looked up from germline, CDR1 is LNHNV and CDR2 is YYDKDF (reference sequence). V was clipped by 0 bases and J by 2 bases; unmatched bases: 3. This CDR3 has 15 residues.

This clonotype was detected only a few times. The chain joins TRBV15 to TRBJ2-3; 8 positions match TRBD2. Losses at the gene ends were 7 bases for V and 2 bases for J; bases not matched to a gene: 14. Germline V gives CDR1 LNHNV, CDR2 YYDKDF (reference sequence). The CDR3 loop spans 17 amino acids. CDR3 DNA sequence: TGTGCCACCACCGGCGAGCTGGCTAGCGGGTACACAGATACGCAGTATTTT. Protein: CATTGELASGYTDTQYF. The full variable domain, rest sourced from reference TRBV15 and TRBJ2-3, is DAMVIQNPRYQVTQFGKPVTLSCSQTLNHNVMYWYQQKSSQAPKLLFHYYDKDFNNEADTPDNFQSRRPNTSFCFLDIRSPGLGDTAMYLCATTGELASGYTDTQYFGPGTRLTVL.

V is TRBV12-3 or TRBV12-4 and J is TRBJ2-1; D possibly corresponds to TRBD2 (6 bases). This CDR3 region has 14 residues. Trimming cost V 3 bases and J 7 bases, with 13 bases left between them. The CDR3 nucleotides are TGTGCCAGCAGTTTGGGAGGCCCCCTAAATGAGCAGTTCTTC. This sequence encodes CASSLGGPLNEQFF.